This TCR beta chain was documented in a study of blood T cell repertoires in COVID-19. Study information: Acute and convalescent COVID-19 samples came from the United States, Italy and Spain. PBMCs, B-cell-depleted T cells, or T cells provided the cDNA or gDNA that made up the material.

This CDR3 contains 13 residues. The junction had 2 bases not matched to a gene; V was cut back by 6 bases and J by 5 bases. The germline gives CDR1 SNHLY, CDR2 FYNNEI. Authors' data handling: Using reference gene primer amplification, nucleated cell counts were estimated. TCRdb keeps only in-frame clones here, not all; method: immunoSEQ multiplex PCR. V, J and clone size derive from that table, while D and trimming were established from the DNA sequence. The data show about 220,000 clones, approximately 84% seen once. Sequenced: peripheral blood. The chain is built from TRBV2 and TRBJ2-1; 9 nucleotides match TRBD2. The source is a woman in her 30s who had recovered from COVID-19. The CDR3 reads CASRAGGHNEQFF. The CDR3 DNA follows: TGTGCCAGCAGGGCGGGGGGGCACAATGAGCAGTTCTTC.